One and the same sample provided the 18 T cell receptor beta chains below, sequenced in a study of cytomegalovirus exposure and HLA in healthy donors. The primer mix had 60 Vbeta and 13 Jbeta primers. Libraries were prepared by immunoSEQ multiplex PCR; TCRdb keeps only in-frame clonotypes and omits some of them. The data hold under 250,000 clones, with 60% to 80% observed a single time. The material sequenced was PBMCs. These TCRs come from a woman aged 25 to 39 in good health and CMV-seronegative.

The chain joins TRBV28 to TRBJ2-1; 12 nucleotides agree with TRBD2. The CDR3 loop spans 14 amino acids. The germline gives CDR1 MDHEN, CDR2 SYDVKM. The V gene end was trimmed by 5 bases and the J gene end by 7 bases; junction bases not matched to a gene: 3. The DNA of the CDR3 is TGTGCCAGCAGTCGGACTAGCGGGGTTAATGAGCAGTTCTTC. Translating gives CASSRTSGVNEQFF.

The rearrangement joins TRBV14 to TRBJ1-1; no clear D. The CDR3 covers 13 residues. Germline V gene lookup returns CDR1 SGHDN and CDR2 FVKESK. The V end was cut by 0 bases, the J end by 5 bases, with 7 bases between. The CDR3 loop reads CASSQEESTEAFF. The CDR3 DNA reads TGTGCCAGCAGCCAAGAAGAGTCGACTGAAGCTTTCTTT.

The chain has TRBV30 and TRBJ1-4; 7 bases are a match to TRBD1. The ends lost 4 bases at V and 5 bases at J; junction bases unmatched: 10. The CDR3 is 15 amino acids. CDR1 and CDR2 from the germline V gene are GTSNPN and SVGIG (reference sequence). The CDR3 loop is CAWTANAGGNEKLFF. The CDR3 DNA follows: TGTGCCTGGACCGCCAACGCAGGGGGGAATGAAAAACTGTTTTTT.

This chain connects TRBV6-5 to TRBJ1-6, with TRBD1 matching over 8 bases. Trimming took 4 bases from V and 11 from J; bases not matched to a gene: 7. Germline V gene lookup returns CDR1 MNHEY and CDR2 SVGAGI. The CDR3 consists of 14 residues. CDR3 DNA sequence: TGTGCCAGCAGTTCTCGGACAGGGATGACACCCCTCCACTTT. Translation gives CASSSRTGMTPLHF.

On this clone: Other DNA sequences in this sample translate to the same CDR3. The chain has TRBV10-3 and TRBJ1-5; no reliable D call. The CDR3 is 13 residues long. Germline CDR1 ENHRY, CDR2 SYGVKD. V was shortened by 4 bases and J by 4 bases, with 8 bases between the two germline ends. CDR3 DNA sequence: TGTGCCATCAGTGGAGGGAGTAATCAGCCCCAGCATTTT. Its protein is CAISGGSNQPQHF.

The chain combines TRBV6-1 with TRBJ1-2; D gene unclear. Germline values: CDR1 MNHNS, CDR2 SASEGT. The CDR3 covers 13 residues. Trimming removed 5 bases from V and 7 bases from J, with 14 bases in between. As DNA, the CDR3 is TGTGCCAGCAGTTCAGGAGGGATGCGTGGCTACACCTTC. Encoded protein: CASSSGGMRGYTF.

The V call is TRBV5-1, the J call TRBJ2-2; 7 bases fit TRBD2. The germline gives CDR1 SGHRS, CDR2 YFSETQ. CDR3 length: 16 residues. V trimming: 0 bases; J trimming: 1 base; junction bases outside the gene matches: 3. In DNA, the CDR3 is TGCGCCAGCAGCTTGGGGCTAGCGGTGAACACCGGGGAGCTGTTTTTT. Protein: CASSLGLAVNTGELFF.

CDR3 coding DNA: TGTGCCAGCAGTTTATATGGGAGGCTAGCGGGGCTCCAGGGGGAGGGGGAGCAGTTCTTC. Residues: CASSLYGRLAGLQGEGEQFF. The chain has TRBV27 and TRBJ2-1, with 9 bases identical to TRBD2. Germline V gives CDR1 MNHEY, CDR2 SMNVEV (reference sequence). V lost 1 base, J lost 10 bases, and 23 bases stayed unmatched. This CDR3 contains 20 residues.

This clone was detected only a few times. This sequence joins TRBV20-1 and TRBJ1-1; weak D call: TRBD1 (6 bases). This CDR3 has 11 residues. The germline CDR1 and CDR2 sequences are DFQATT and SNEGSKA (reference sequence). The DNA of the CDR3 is TGCAGCCCAGGGGACGCGGAGGTGGCTTTCTTT. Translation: CSPGDAEVAFF.

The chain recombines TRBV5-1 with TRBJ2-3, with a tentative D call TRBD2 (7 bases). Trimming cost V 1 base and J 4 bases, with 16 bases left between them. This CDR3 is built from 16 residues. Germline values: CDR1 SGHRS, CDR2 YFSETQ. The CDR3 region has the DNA TGCGCCAGCAGCTTGCTTCAAGGGGGGGGTCCAGATACGCAGTATTTT. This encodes CASSLLQGGGPDTQYF.

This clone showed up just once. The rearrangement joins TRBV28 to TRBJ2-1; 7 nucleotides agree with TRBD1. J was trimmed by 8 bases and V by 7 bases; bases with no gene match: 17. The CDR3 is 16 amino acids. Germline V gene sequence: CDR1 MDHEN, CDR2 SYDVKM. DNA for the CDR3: TGTGCCAGCACCACTCCCGAGACAGGGAATGTGGATGAGCAGTTCTTC. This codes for CASTTPETGNVDEQFF. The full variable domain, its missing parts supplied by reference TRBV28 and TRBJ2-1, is DVKVTQSSRYLVKRTGEKVFLECVQDMDHENMFWYRQDPGLGLRLIYFSYDVKMKEKGDIPEGYSVSREKKERFSLILESASTNQTSMYLCASTTPETGNVDEQFFGPGTRLTVL.

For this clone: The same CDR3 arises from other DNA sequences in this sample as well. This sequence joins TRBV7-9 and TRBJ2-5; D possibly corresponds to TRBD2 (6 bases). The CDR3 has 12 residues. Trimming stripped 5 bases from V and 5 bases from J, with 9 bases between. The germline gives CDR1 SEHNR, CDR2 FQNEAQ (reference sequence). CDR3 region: CASSQEGETQYF. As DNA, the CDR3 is TGTGCCAGCAGCCAGGAGGGGGAGACCCAGTACTTC.

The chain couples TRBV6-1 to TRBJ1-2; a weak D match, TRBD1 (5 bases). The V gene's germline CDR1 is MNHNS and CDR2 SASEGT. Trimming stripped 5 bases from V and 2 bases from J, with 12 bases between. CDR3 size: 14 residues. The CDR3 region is CASSSGGTNYGYTF. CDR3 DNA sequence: TGTGCCAGCAGTTCGGGAGGGACCAACTATGGCTACACCTTC.

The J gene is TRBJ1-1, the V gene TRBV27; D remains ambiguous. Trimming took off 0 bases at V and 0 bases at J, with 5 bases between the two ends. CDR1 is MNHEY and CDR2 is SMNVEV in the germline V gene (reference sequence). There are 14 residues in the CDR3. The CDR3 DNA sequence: TGTGCCAGCAGTTTATCCAGATTGAACACTGAAGCTTTCTTT. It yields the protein CASSLSRLNTEAFF.

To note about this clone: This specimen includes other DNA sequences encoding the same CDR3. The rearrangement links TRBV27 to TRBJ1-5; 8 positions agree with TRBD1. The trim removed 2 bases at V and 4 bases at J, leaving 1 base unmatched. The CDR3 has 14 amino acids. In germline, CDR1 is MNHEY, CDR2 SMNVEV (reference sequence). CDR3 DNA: TGTGCCAGCAGTTTAAGACAGGGGAATCAGCCCCAGCATTTT. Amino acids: CASSLRQGNQPQHF.

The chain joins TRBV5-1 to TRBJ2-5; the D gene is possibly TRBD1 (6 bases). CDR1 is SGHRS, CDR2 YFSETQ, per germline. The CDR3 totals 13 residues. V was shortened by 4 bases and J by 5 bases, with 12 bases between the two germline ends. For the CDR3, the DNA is TGCGCCAGCAGCCCTTACAGGGTTGAGACCCAGTACTTC. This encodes CASSPYRVETQYF.

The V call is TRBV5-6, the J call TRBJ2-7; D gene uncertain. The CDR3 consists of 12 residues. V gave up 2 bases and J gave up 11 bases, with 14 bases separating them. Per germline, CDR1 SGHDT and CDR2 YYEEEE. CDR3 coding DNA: TGTGCCAGCAGCTTAGGAATACTAACGGAGTACTTC. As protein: CASSLGILTEYF.

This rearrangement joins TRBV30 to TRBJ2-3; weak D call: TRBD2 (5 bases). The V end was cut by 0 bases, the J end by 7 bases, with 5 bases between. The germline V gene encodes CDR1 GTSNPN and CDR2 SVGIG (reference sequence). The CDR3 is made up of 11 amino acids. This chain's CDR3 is CAWSVGNTQYF. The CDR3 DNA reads TGTGCCTGGAGTGTCGGGAATACGCAGTATTTT.